This TCR beta chain was observed in a study of coeliac disease. The study, taken as a whole, reports: In active celiac disease, intraepithelial and lamina propria TRB and TRG repertoires were less clonal than controls. Few TRB amino acid sequences were shared between samples; most were unique. Only 1 of 6 controls, but about 55% of the 18 coeliac samples, showed published gliadin-specific TRB sequences.

With regard to this clone: The antigen is unknown.

The CDR3 totals 13 residues. V was pared by 11 bases and J by 7 bases, with 8 bases of the junction left unmatched. Germline values: CDR1 LNHDA, CDR2 SQIVND (reference sequence). Using immunoSEQ multiplex PCR, the repertoire was profiled, and TCRdb retains in-frame clones only, with some absent. The profile shows more than 5,500 clones, roughly two thirds of them singletons. Sequencing used one aliquot of fewer than 650,000 cells per fraction. The receptor was derived from a man in his 70s with active celiac disease. The specimen was lymphocytes from the gut lamina propria. This chain links TRBV19 with TRBJ2-1; TRBD1 aligns across 10 bases. The CDR3 loop reads CAGGTGVGNEQFF. The CDR3 bases are TGTGCCGGCGGGACAGGGGTAGGGAATGAGCAGTTCTTC.